One and the same sample provided the 21 T cell receptor beta chains below, sequenced in a study of blood T cell repertoires in COVID-19. TCRdb's copy holds only in-frame clones and misses some; the assay was immunoSEQ multiplex PCR. The table shows some 98,000 clones, with roughly 82% occurring only once. The specimen sequenced was peripheral blood. All receptors come from a man between 65 and 80 years old with active or convalescent COVID-19.

The genes are TRBV15 and TRBJ1-1; a possible D gene is TRBD1 (6 bases). The CDR3 is made up of 15 amino acids. V was shortened by 2 bases and J by 3 bases, with 13 bases between the two germline ends. Germline CDR1 and CDR2: LNHNV and YYDKDF (reference sequence). The chain's CDR3 is CATSRRWRTDTEAFF. The CDR3 DNA reads as TGTGCCACCAGCAGAAGATGGAGGACAGACACTGAAGCTTTCTTT.

The genes are TRBV6-6 and TRBJ1-5, with D hard to call. The V end was cut by 7 bases, the J end by 1 base, with 14 bases between. The germline V gene has CDR1 MNHNY and CDR2 SVGAGI (reference sequence). This CDR3 has 15 amino acids. CDR3 residues: CASTSSDFSNQPQHF. Written as DNA, the CDR3 is TGTGCCAGCACCTCGTCGGACTTCAGCAATCAGCCCCAGCATTTT.

V usage is TRBV25-1 and J usage is TRBJ1-3; D is unresolved. The length of the CDR3 is 16 residues. Germline V gene sequence: CDR1 MGHDK, CDR2 SYGVNS. The germline V and J ends were trimmed by 2 bases and 0 bases, with 11 bases remaining between them. In nucleotides, the CDR3 is TGTGCCAGCAGTGAACCCGCCGCGGTCTCTGGAAACACCATATATTTT. Its translation: CASSEPAAVSGNTIYF. Complete variable domain (other parts from reference TRBV25-1 and TRBJ1-3): EADIYQTPRYLVIGTGKKITLECSQTMGHDKMYWYQQDPGMELHLIHYSYGVNSTEKGDLSSESTVSRIRTEHFPLTLESARPSHTSQYLCASSEPAAVSGNTIYFGEGSWLTVV.

The chain links TRBV6-5 to TRBJ1-2, with D uncertain. The V end was cut by 6 bases, the J end by 3 bases, with 14 bases between. The CDR3 is 14 residues long. The germline V gene has CDR1 MNHEY and CDR2 SVGAGI. In nucleotides, the CDR3 is TGTGCCAGCAGCCCCCGTCCGGTCGACTATGGCTACACCTTC. Protein sequence: CASSPRPVDYGYTF.

The V gene is TRBV7-8, the J gene TRBJ1-5, with 8 bases matching TRBD1. The germline V gene encodes CDR1 SGHVS and CDR2 FQNEAQ. CDR3 size: 15 residues. The ends lost 2 bases at V and 2 bases at J; junction bases unmatched: 2. CDR3 nucleotides: TGTGCCAGCAGCTTAAACAGGGGGGGCAATCAGCCCCAGCATTTT. Translation: CASSLNRGGNQPQHF. Drawing the rest from reference TRBV7-8 and TRBJ1-5, the complete variable domain is GAGVSQSPRYKVAKRGQDVALRCDPISGHVSLFWYQQALGQGPEFLTYFQNEAQLDKSGLPSDRFFAERPEGSVSTLKIQRTQQEDSAVYLCASSLNRGGNQPQHFGDGTRLSIL.

This chain links TRBV5-1 with TRBJ2-3; possible D gene TRBD2, 5 bases. The germline V and J ends were trimmed by 0 bases and 2 bases, with 7 bases remaining between them. The CDR3 sequence is 14 residues long. The germline V gene encodes CDR1 SGHRS and CDR2 YFSETQ. CDR3 protein: CASSLGEFTDTQYF. The CDR3, as DNA: TGCGCCAGCAGCTTGGGGGAGTTCACAGATACGCAGTATTTT.

The rearrangement joins TRBV7-2 to TRBJ2-1; 11 bases are a match to TRBD2. Unmatched junction bases numbered 4, after V lost 5 bases and J lost 4 bases. The germline gives CDR1 SGHTA, CDR2 FQGNSA. CDR3 length equals 15 residues. The CDR3 sequence: CASSRLAGTYNEQFF. For the CDR3, the DNA is TGTGCCAGCAGCAGACTAGCGGGAACATACAATGAGCAGTTCTTC.

J is TRBJ2-5 and V is TRBV20-1; the D gene is possibly TRBD2 (6 bases). V lost 3 bases and J 5 bases, leaving 22 bases between the germline ends. This CDR3 is built from 16 residues. The V gene's germline CDR1 is DFQATT and CDR2 SNEGSKA (reference sequence). CDR3 amino acids: CSASSSEGLYWETQYF. In DNA, the CDR3 is TGCAGTGCTAGTTCGAGCGAGGGACTTTACTGGGAGACCCAGTACTTC.

The V call is TRBV10-3, the J call TRBJ2-1; D not certain. V shed 10 bases and J shed 0 bases, with 10 bases lying between them. The CDR3 has 13 residues. Looked up from germline, CDR1 is ENHRY and CDR2 is SYGVKD. In nucleotides, the CDR3 is TGTGCCAGCCATTCAGACTCCTACAATGAGCAGTTCTTC. It specifies CASHSDSYNEQFF.

Points on this clone: Other DNA sequences from this sample encode an identical CDR3 as well. V gene TRBV3-1 (or the pseudogene TRBV3-2) combines with J gene TRBJ2-1, with 7 bases matching TRBD2. From germline, CDR1 is LGHDT and CDR2 YNNKEL (reference sequence). The CDR3 extends over 14 amino acids. Trimming removed 3 bases from V and 3 bases from J; junction bases left unmatched: 2. The CDR3 reads CASSQRTSYNEQFF. The CDR3 region has the DNA TGTGCCAGCAGCCAGAGGACTAGCTACAATGAGCAGTTCTTC.

V gene TRBV6-6 combines with J gene TRBJ2-7; 11 bases are shared with TRBD2. Looked up from germline, CDR1 is MNHNY and CDR2 is SVGAGI (reference sequence). J was trimmed by 4 bases and V by 5 bases; bases with no gene match: 10. This CDR3 has 16 residues. The chain's CDR3 is CASSLPISGGAYEQYF. CDR3 bases: TGTGCCAGCAGTCTCCCCATTAGCGGGGGGGCTTACGAGCAGTACTTC.

The gene calls are TRBV6-5 and TRBJ1-6; tentatively, D is TRBD1 (5 bases). Trimming took off 3 bases at V and 5 bases at J, with 11 bases between the two ends. The CDR3 contains 15 residues. CDR1 is MNHEY and CDR2 is SVGAGI in the germline V gene. The CDR3 loop reads CASSYREGHNSPLHF. The CDR3 DNA is TGTGCCAGCAGTTATCGGGAGGGACATAATTCACCCCTCCACTTT.

The V call is TRBV4-2, the J call TRBJ1-2; D is perhaps TRBD1 (5 bases). Germline values: CDR1 LGHNA, CDR2 YNFKEQ. CDR3 length equals 18 residues. Trimming removed 2 bases at V and 4 bases at J, with 23 bases between. The CDR3 nucleotides are TGTGCCAGCAGCCAACCCCAGGGCCTCGTGGGGCCAAGCTATGGCTACACCTTC. Translating gives CASSQPQGLVGPSYGYTF.

The chain joins TRBV18 to TRBJ1-1, with 7 bases aligning to TRBD1. Germline V CDR1 and CDR2: KGHSH, LQKENI. After removal of 4 bases from V and 5 bases from J, the junction contained 10 bases not matched to a gene. CDR3 length equals 15 residues. The CDR3: CASSQSRQGQTEAFF. The CDR3, as DNA: TGTGCCAGCTCACAATCCCGACAGGGTCAAACTGAAGCTTTCTTT.

This sequence joins TRBV30 and TRBJ1-3; D unclear. Germline-derived CDR1 and CDR2 are GTSNPN and SVGIG (reference sequence). V lost 0 bases to trimming and J lost 3 bases, with 9 bases between them. The CDR3 has 14 amino acids. In DNA, the CDR3 is TGTGCCTGGAGTGTAGCGGGTGGTGGAAACACCATATATTTT. Protein: CAWSVAGGGNTIYF.

The V call is TRBV6-5, the J call TRBJ1-6; 9 nucleotides align to TRBD1. V was clipped by 5 bases and J by 11 bases; unmatched bases: 10. Per germline, CDR1 MNHEY and CDR2 SVGAGI. The CDR3 is made up of 15 amino acids. This CDR3 reads CASSRQGGAGPPLHF. CDR3 DNA: TGTGCCAGCAGTAGACAGGGGGGTGCCGGACCACCCCTCCACTTT.

The chain employs TRBV30 and TRBJ1-5, with D tentatively TRBD1 (6 bases). With 0 bases removed from V and 4 bases from J, the gap between germline ends came to 10 bases. The CDR3 loop spans 14 amino acids. CDR1 is GTSNPN, CDR2 SVGIG, per germline (reference sequence). The CDR3 here is CAWSVSQGNQPQHF. The CDR3 bases are TGTGCCTGGAGTGTTAGTCAGGGGAATCAGCCCCAGCATTTT.

Comments on this clone: The final CDR3 position lacks the conserved phenylalanine or tryptophan, pointing to a likely read error. The gene calls are TRBV6-1 and TRBJ1-2; tentative D call: TRBD1 (5 bases). Germline-derived CDR1 and CDR2 are MNHNS and SASEGT. The CDR3 has 16 amino acids. The ends were cut back, 1 base at V and 2 bases at J, with 14 bases in the middle. CDR3 residues: CASSEVGEYLNYGYTL. Written as DNA, the CDR3 is TGTGCCAGCAGTGAAGTAGGGGAATACTTAAACTATGGCTACACCCTC.

The chain uses TRBV10-3 and TRBJ1-1; D possibly corresponds to TRBD1 (6 bases). Germline CDR1 is ENHRY and CDR2 is SYGVKD. The CDR3 contains 14 residues. The V end lost 5 bases, the J end lost 4 bases, and 14 bases lay between the germline ends. CDR3 DNA: TGTGCCATCAGTAGTCTAACAGGGAGCACTGAAGCTTTCTTT. Its translation: CAISSLTGSTEAFF.

The chain links TRBV15 to TRBJ2-1; 11 nucleotides match TRBD2. The CDR3 has 16 amino acids. V lost 1 base to trimming and J lost 4 bases; unmatched junction nucleotides: 3. Germline assignment: CDR1 LNHNV and CDR2 YYDKDF (reference sequence). CDR3 residues: CATSRGASGGYNEQFF. As DNA, the CDR3 is TGTGCCACCAGCAGAGGTGCTAGCGGGGGGTACAATGAGCAGTTCTTC.

J is TRBJ1-5 and V is TRBV5-1; no reliable D call. There are 15 residues in the CDR3. V lost 0 bases and J 6 bases, leaving 13 bases between the germline ends. The V gene's germline CDR1 is SGHRS and CDR2 YFSETQ. For the CDR3, the DNA is TGCGCCAGCAGCTTGGCGCGTCAGTCTAGTCAGCCCCAGCATTTT. This sequence encodes CASSLARQSSQPQHF.